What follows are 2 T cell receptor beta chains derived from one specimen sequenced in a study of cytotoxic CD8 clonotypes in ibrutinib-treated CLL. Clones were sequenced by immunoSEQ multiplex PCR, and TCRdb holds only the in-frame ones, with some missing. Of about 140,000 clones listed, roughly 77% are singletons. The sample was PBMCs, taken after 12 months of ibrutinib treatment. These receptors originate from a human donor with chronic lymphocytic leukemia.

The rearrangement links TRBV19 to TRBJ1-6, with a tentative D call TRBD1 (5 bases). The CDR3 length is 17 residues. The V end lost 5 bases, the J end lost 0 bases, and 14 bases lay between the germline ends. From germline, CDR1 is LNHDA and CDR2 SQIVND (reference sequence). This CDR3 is CASSQGEGSSYNSPLHF. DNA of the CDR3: TGTGCCAGTAGTCAAGGGGAGGGAAGCTCCTATAATTCACCCCTCCACTTT.

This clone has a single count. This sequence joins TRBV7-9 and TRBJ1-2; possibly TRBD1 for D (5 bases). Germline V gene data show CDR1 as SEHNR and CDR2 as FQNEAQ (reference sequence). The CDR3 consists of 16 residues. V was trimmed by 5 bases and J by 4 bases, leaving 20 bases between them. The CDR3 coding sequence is TGTGCCAGCAGCGACCGCCTTCCCAGGGACTTCTATGGCTACACCTTC. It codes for CASSDRLPRDFYGYTF. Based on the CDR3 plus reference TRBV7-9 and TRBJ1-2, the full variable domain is DTGVSQNPRHKITKRGQNVTFRCDPISEHNRLYWYRQTLGQGPEFLTYFQNEAQLEKSRLLSDRFSAERPKGSFSTLEIQRTEQGDSAMYLCASSDRLPRDFYGYTFGSGTRLTVV.